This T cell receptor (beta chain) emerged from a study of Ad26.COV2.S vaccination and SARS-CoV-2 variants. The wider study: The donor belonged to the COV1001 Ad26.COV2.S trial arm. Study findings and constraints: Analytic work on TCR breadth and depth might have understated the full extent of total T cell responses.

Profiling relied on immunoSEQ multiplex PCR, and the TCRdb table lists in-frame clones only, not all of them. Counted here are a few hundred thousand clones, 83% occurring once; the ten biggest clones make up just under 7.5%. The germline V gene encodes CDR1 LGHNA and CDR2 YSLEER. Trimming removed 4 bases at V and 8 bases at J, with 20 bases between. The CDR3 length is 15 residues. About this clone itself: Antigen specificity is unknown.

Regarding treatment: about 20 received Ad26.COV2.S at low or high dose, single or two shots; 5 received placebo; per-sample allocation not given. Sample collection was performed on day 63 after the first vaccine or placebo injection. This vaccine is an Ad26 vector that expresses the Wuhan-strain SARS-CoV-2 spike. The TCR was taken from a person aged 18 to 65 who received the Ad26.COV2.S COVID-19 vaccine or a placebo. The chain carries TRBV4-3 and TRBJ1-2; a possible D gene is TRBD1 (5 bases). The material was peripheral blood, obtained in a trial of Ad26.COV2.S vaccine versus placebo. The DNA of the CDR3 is TGCGCCAGCAGCCCCCTGGGCCCGGGGACGATGGGCTACACCTTC. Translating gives CASSPLGPGTMGYTF.